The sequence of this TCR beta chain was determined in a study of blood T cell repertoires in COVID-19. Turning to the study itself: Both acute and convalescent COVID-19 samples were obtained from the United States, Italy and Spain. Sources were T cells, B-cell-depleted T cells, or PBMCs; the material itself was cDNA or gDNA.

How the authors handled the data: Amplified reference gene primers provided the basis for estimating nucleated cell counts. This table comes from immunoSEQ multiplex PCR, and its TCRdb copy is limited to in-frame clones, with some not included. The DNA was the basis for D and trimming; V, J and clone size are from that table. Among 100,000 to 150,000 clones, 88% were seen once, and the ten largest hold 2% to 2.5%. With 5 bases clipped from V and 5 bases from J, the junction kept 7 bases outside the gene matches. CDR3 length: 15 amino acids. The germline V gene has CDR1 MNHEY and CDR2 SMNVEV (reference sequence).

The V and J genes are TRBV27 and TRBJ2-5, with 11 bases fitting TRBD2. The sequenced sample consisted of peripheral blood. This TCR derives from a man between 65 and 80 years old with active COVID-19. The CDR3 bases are TGTGCCAGCAGTATAGCGGGAGGGCCAACGGAGACCCAGTACTTC. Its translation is CASSIAGGPTETQYF.